Here is one TCR beta chain with its context. V shed 0 bases and J shed 7 bases, with 13 bases lying between them. The germline CDR1 and CDR2 sequences are GTSNPN and SVGIG (reference sequence). The CDR3 is 13 residues long. Authors' data handling: The authors estimated nucleated cell counts from reference gene primer amplification. Using immunoSEQ multiplex PCR, the repertoire was profiled, and TCRdb retains in-frame clones only, with some absent. V, J and clone size reflect that table, while D and trimming were determined from the DNA. The sample comprises fewer than 150,000 clones, less than 85% of which are singletons, and about 5.8% rests with the top ten. These data are taken from a study of blood T cell repertoires in COVID-19. For the study at large: Samples of COVID-19 (acute and convalescent) were obtained from the United States, Italy and Spain. The cDNA or gDNA used as material had been derived from T cells, B-cell-depleted T cells, or PBMCs.

Sequenced: peripheral blood. The chain is built from TRBV30 and TRBJ2-7; D may be TRBD1 (6 bases). The receptor was derived from a human donor in a cohort sampled during active COVID-19. This chain's CDR3 is CAWSVGTTPEQYF. CDR3 coding DNA: TGTGCCTGGAGTGTAGGGACAACCCCGGAGCAGTACTTC.